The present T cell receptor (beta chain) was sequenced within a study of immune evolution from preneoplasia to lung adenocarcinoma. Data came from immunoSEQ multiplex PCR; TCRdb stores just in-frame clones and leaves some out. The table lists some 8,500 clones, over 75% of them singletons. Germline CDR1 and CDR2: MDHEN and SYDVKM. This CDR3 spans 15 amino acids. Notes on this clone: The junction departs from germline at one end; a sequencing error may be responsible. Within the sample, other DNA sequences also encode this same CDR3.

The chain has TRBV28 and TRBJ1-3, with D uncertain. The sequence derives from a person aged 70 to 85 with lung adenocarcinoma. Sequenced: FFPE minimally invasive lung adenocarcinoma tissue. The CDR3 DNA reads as TGTGCCAGCAAATGGTCGGGGATAGGTGGAAACACGATATATTTT. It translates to CASKWSGIGGNTIYF.